The T cell receptor beta chain under discussion was sequenced for a study of regulatory T cells in long-lasting Graves disease. Building of the TCR beta libraries involved iRepertoire HTBI primers and Arm-PCR of CDR3 regions. TCRdb reprocessed the multiplex PCR reads with MiXCR, giving one entry per CDR3 protein. Here the sample spans about 430,000 distinct CDR3 sequences, roughly 23% being singletons. This clonotype was seen at least ten times. Its antigen is unidentified. General study points: Researchers examined only peripheral blood and not thyroid tissue.

The time point was: persistent/refractory GD, antithyroid drugs over 5 years with positive TRAb. PBMC RNA was the source of the TCR library. Sequenced here: peripheral blood mononuclear cells (PBMCs), sampled when the disease was refractory, from a patient treated with antithyroid drugs. This sequence originates from a female donor with Graves disease.

CDR3 loop: CASSLGGSPPETQYF. The CDR3 coding sequence is TGTGCCAGCAGCTTAGGTGGGAGCCCCCCAGAGACCCAGTACTTC. The V gene is TRBV11-2, the J gene TRBJ2-5; D is possibly TRBD2 (5 bases). CDR3 size: 15 residues. The V gene lost 1 base and the J gene lost 4 bases, with 13 bases spanning the gap. In germline, CDR1 is SGHAT, CDR2 FQNNGV.